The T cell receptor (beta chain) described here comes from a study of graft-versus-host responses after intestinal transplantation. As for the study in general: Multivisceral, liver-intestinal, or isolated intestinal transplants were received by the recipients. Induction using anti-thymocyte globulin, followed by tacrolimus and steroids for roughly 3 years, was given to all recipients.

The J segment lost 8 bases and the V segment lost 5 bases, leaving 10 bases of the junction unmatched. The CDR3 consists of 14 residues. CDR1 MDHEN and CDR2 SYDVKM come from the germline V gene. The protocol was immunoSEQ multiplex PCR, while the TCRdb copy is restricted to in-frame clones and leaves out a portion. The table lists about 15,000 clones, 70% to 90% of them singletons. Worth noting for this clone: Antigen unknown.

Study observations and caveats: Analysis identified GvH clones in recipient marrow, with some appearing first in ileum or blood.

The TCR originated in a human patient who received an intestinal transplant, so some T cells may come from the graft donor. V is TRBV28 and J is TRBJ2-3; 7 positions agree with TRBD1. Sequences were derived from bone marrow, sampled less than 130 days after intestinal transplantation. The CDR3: CASSHPGTVGTQYF. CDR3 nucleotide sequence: TGTGCCAGCAGTCACCCCGGGACAGTGGGTACGCAGTATTTT.